This entry features one T cell receptor beta chain sequence. This sample was taken from a study of cytomegalovirus exposure and HLA in healthy donors. Study context: Falling in the Caucasian-associated ancestry cluster were roughly 80% of some 400 genotyped donors.

CDR3 length equals 17 residues. Trimming removed 4 bases from V and 3 bases from J; junction bases left unmatched: 9. Germline V gene sequence: CDR1 SGHVS, CDR2 FQNEAQ. Primers for the PCR totalled 60 Vbeta and 13 Jbeta. The method was immunoSEQ multiplex PCR; TCRdb's version includes in-frame clones alone and lacks a portion of them. The sample includes about 170,000 clones, over 75% of them seen just once. The genes are TRBV7-8 and TRBJ2-3; 11 bases match TRBD2. This receptor was identified in a male donor in good health and CMV-seronegative. Specimen: PBMCs. This CDR3 is CASSSSGGSHLTDTQYF. CDR3 nucleotides: TGTGCCAGCAGCTCTAGCGGGGGGAGTCACCTTACAGATACGCAGTATTTT.